A selection of T cell receptor beta chains follows, all from one sample in a study of blood T cell repertoires in COVID-19. Data came from immunoSEQ multiplex PCR; TCRdb stores just in-frame clones and leaves some out. The table shows some 230,000 clones, with approximately 80% occurring only once. Sequenced input: PBMCs or T cells enriched from blood (not recorded which). These receptors all stem from a man aged 35-49 years who had recovered from COVID-19. The CDR3 runs from the conserved cysteine through the conserved F or W. The order of the fields is clone size, J gene, D gene, V gene, CDR3 DNA, CDR3 protein. D genes are given only for firm matches. Clone size, where shown, is once, few, many, or a class for clones that have expanded.

. | TRBJ2-3 | . | TRBV27 | TGTGCCAGCAGTTCGACAGATACGCAGTATTTT | CASSSTDTQYF
many | TRBJ2-4 | . | TRBV7-9 | TGTGCCAGCAGCCCGAGTGGTTCCAAAAACATTCAGTACTTC | CASSPSGSKNIQYF
once | TRBJ2-1 | . | TRBV5-4 | TGTGCCAGCAGCTTGGCCGCAACAGGGAGAAATGAGCAGTTCTTC | CASSLAATGRNEQFF
. | TRBJ2-3 | . | TRBV7-9 | TGTGCCAGCAGCCCCGGGGACTTATACAGGGATACGCAGTATTTT | CASSPGDLYRDTQYF
. | TRBJ2-5 | TRBD1 | TRBV5-1 | TGCGCCAGCAGCCCACAGGGGATCCAAGAGACCCAGTACTTC | CASSPQGIQETQYF
. | TRBJ2-5 | TRBD2 | TRBV5-6 | TGTGCCAGCAGCCTCATGGGACTAGCGGGGGGGTTAGAGACCCAGTACTTC | CASSLMGLAGGLETQYF
. | TRBJ1-5 | . | TRBV5-8 | TGTGCCGGAGACGGAGGGTATAGCAATCAGCCCCAGCATTTT | CAGDGGYSNQPQHF
. | TRBJ1-1 | TRBD1 | TRBV28 | TGTGCCAGCAGCCTAGGGGCGACAGGGTGGACTGAAGCTTTCTTT | CASSLGATGWTEAFF
. | TRBJ1-5 | . | TRBV19 | TGTGCCAGTAGTATTTACGGGGGTCCCAATCAGCCCCAGCATTTT | CASSIYGGPNQPQHF
. | TRBJ2-1 | . | TRBV9 | TGTGCCAGCAGCGTCAGTATATACAATGAGCAGTTCTTC | CASSVSIYNEQFF
. | TRBJ2-7 | TRBD2 | TRBV28 | TGTGCCAGCACGGGGGGGGATGGTTCCTACGAGCAGTACTTC | CASTGGDGSYEQYF
. | TRBJ2-1 | TRBD1 | TRBV29-1 | TGCAGCGTTGAGGGGTTGATAGGACAGGTCCCAAGCTCCTACAATGAGCAGTTCTTC | CSVEGLIGQVPSSYNEQFF
. | TRBJ1-4 | . | TRBV28 | TGTGCCAGCAGTGACCAGGGGCTCCGGCGTGAAAAACTGTTTTTT | CASSDQGLRREKLFF
. | TRBJ2-5 | TRBD2 | TRBV10-3 | TGTGCCATCAGTCTACTAGCGGGAGGCGGTGAGACCCAGTACTTC | CAISLLAGGGETQYF
. | TRBJ2-7 | TRBD2 | TRBV18 | TGTGCCAGCTCATCGGACGGGGGGGGCTACGAGCAGTACTTC | CASSSDGGGYEQYF
few | TRBJ1-5 | . | TRBV5-1 | TGCGCCAGCAGCTCACTAGGGGGTAGCAATCAGCCCCAGCATTTT | CASSSLGGSNQPQHF
once | TRBJ2-7 | TRBD2 | TRBV5-1 | TGCGCCAGCAGCTTGACGGCGGGAGCGACCTTCTACGAGCAGTACTTC | CASSLTAGATFYEQYF
. | TRBJ2-5 | TRBD2 | TRBV4-1 | TGCGCCAGCAGCCATGGACTAGCGGGGGGGTGGGAGACCCAGTACTTC | CASSHGLAGGWETQYF
. | TRBJ1-6 | . | TRBV2 | TGTGCCAGCATGGGGACTTTATATTCACCCCTCCACTTT | CASMGTLYSPLHF
. | TRBJ1-6 | . | TRBV14 | TGTGCCAGCAGCCAAGGGGGCGGCTATAATTCACCCCTCCACTTT | CASSQGGGYNSPLHF
. | TRBJ2-5 | TRBD1 | TRBV7-2 | TGTGCCAGCAGCCCAAGACAGGGCGTAGGAGAGACCCAGTACTTC | CASSPRQGVGETQYF
. | TRBJ2-7 | TRBD1 | TRBV28 | TGTGCCAGCAGTGGGGGGACAGGGGGAGAGGGCGAGCAGTACTTC | CASSGGTGGEGEQYF
. | TRBJ2-3 | . | TRBV12-2 | TGTGCAAGTCGCTATACAGGTCAGGGGGCCACAGATACGCAGTATTTT | CASRYTGQGATDTQYF
once | TRBJ2-3 | TRBD1 | TRBV12-3/TRBV12-4 | TGTGCCAGCAGTCTCGGACAGGTTGATACGCAGTATTTT | CASSLGQVDTQYF
few | TRBJ1-2 | . | TRBV19 | TGTGCCAGTAGCAAAGGGGCCTATGGCTACACCTTC | CASSKGAYGYTF
. | TRBJ1-5 | . | TRBV28 | TGTGCCAGCAGTTTCTCCCACGGGGGGTCAGGGTATCAGCCCCAGCATTTT | CASSFSHGGSGYQPQHF
. | TRBJ2-7 | . | TRBV21-1 | TGTGCCAGCGTTAGCGGGAGAGACTCCTACGAGCAGTACTTC | CASVSGRDSYEQYF
. | TRBJ1-5 | . | TRBV3-1/TRBV3-2 | TGTGCCAGCAGCCAAGATTACGCAGGGGCGAATCAGCCCCAGCATTTT | CASSQDYAGANQPQHF
. | TRBJ2-4 | . | TRBV18 | TGTGCCAGCTCGCAAAGTACCGCTAGCGCCAAAAACATTCAGTACTTC | CASSQSTASAKNIQYF
. | TRBJ1-3 | . | TRBV19 | TGTGCCAGTAGTATTGGACACCCTGGAAACACCATATATTTT | CASSIGHPGNTIYF
. | TRBJ2-1 | TRBD1 | TRBV6-2/TRBV6-3 | TGTGCCAGCAGCCGGCCCGGACAGGTAAATGAAAATGAGCAGTTCTTC | CASSRPGQVNENEQFF